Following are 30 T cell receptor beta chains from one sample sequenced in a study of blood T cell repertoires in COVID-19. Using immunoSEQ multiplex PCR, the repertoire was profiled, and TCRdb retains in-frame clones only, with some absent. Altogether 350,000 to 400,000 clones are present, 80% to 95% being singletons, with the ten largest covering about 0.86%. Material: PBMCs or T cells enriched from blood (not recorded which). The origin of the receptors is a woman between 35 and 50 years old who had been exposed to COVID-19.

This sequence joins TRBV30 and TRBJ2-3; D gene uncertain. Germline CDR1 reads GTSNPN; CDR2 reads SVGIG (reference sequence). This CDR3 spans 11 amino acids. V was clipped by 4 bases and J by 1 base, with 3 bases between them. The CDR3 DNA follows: TGTGCCTGGATCGGCACAGATACGCAGTATTTT. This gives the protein CAWIGTDTQYF.

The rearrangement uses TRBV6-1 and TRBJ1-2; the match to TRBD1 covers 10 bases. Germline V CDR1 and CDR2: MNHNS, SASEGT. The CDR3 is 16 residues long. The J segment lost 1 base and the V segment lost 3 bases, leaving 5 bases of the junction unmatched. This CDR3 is CASSEAGTGVNYGYTF. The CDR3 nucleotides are TGTGCCAGCAGTGAGGCCGGGACAGGGGTTAACTATGGCTACACCTTC.

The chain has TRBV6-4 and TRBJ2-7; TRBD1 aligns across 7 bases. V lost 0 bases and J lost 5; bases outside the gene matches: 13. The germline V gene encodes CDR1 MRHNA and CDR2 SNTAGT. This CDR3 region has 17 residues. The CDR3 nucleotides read TGTGCCAGCAGTGACTCGGCGAAGGTTGCGACAGGGAACGAGCAGTACTTC. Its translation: CASSDSAKVATGNEQYF.

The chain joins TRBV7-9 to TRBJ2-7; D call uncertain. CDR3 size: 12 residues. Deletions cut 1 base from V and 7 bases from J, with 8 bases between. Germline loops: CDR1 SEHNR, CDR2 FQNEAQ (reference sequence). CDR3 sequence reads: CASSLEISEQYF. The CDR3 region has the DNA TGTGCCAGCAGCTTAGAAATTAGTGAGCAGTACTTC.

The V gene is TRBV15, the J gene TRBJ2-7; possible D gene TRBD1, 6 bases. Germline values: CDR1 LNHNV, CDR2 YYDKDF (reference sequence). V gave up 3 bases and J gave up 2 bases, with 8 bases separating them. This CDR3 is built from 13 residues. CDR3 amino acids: CATSSRGPYEQYF. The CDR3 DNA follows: TGTGCCACCAGCAGCAGGGGACCCTACGAGCAGTACTTC.

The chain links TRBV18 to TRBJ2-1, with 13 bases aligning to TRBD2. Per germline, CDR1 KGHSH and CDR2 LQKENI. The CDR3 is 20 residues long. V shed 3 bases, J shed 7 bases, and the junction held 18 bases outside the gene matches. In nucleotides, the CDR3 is TGTGCCAGCTCACCGCCAAGGGGACTAGCGGGGATGAATGGGCCTAATGAGCAGTTCTTC. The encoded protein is CASSPPRGLAGMNGPNEQFF.

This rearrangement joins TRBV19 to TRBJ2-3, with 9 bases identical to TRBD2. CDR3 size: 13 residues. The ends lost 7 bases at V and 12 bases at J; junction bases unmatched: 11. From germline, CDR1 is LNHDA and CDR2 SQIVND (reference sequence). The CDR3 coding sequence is TGTGCCAGTACCCGAGGGGGCGGGAGGGCCCAGTATTTT. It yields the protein CASTRGGGRAQYF.

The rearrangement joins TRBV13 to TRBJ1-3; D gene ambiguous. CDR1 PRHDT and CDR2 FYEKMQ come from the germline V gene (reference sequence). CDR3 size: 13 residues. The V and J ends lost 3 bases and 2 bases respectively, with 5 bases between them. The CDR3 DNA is TGTGCCAGCAGCTTTAACACTGGAAACACCATATATTTT. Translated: CASSFNTGNTIYF.

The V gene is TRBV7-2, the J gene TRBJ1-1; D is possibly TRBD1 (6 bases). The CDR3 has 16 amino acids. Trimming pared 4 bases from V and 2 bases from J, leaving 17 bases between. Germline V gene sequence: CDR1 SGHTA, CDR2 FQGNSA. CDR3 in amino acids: CASSSRGGVYNTEAFF. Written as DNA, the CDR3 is TGTGCCAGCAGCTCAAGGGGGGGCGTATATAACACTGAAGCTTTCTTT.

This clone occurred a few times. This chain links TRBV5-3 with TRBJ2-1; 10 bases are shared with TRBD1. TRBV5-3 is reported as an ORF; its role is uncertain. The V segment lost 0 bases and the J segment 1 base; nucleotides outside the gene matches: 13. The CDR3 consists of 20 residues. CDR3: CARSLAKGQGLRGSYNEQFF. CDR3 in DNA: TGTGCCAGAAGCTTGGCCAAGGGACAGGGGTTGAGAGGGTCCTACAATGAGCAGTTCTTC.

The CDR3: CASSASDREETQYF. The CDR3 bases are TGTGCCAGCAGCGCATCGGACAGGGAAGAGACCCAGTACTTC. J is TRBJ2-5 and V is TRBV7-3; 8 nucleotides line up with TRBD1. The V gene end was trimmed by 5 bases and the J gene end by 3 bases; junction bases not matched to a gene: 5. The CDR3 is made up of 14 amino acids. CDR1 and CDR2 from the germline V gene are SGHTA and FQGTGA.

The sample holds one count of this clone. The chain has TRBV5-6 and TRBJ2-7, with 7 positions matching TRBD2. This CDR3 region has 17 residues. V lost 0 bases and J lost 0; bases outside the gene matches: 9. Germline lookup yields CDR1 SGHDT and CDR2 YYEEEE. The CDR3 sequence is CASSLAILAKGSYEQYF. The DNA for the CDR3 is TGTGCCAGCAGCTTGGCAATACTAGCGAAAGGCTCCTACGAGCAGTACTTC.

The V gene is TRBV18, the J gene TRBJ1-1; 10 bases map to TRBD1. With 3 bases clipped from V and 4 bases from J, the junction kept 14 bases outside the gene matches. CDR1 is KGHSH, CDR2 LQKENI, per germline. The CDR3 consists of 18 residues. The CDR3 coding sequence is TGTGCCAGCTCACCGCGGGACAGGGGCTCAATTGGGGGCACTGAAGCTTTCTTT. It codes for CASSPRDRGSIGGTEAFF.

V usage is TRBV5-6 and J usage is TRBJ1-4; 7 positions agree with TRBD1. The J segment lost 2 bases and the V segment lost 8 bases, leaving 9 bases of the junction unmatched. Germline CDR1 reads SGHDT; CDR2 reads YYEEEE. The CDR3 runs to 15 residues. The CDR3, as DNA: TGTGCCAGTAACCGACAGGGCGCGACTAATGAAAAACTGTTTTTT. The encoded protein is CASNRQGATNEKLFF.

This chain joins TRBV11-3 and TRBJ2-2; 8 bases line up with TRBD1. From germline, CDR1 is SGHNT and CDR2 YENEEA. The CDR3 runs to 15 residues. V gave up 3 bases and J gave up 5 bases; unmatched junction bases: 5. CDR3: CASSFSGGRTGELFF. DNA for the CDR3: TGTGCCAGCAGCTTTTCAGGGGGCAGGACCGGGGAGCTGTTTTTT.

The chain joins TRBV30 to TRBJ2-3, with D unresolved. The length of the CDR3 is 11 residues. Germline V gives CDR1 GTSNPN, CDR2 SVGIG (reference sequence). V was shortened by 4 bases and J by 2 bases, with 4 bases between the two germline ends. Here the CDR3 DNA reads TGTGCCTGGACGTTCACAGATACGCAGTATTTT. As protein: CAWTFTDTQYF.

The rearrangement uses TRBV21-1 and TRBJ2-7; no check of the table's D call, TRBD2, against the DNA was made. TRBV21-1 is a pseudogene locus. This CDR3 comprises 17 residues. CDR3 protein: CASSKPTSSGSMYEQYF. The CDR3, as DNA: TGTGCCAGCAGCAAGCCCACTTCTAGCGGGAGCATGTACGAGCAGTACTTC.

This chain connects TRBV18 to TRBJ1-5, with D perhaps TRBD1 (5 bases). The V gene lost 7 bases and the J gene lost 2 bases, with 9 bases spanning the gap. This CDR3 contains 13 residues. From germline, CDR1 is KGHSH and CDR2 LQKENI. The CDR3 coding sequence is TGTGCCAGCTTTTTCAGGGGCAATCAGCCCCAGCATTTT. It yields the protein CASFFRGNQPQHF.

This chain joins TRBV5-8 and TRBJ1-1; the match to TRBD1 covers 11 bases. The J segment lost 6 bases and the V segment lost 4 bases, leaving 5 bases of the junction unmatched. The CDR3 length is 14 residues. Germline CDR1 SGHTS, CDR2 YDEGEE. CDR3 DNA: TGTGCCAGCAGCCAGGGACAGGGGGGGCCTGAAGCTTTCTTT. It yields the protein CASSQGQGGPEAFF.

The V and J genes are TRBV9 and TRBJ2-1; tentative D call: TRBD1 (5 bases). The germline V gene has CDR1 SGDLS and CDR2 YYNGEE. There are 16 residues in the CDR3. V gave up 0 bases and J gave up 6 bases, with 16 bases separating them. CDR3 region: CASSVATGPEGNEQFF. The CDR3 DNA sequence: TGTGCCAGCAGCGTAGCAACAGGACCCGAAGGCAATGAGCAGTTCTTC.

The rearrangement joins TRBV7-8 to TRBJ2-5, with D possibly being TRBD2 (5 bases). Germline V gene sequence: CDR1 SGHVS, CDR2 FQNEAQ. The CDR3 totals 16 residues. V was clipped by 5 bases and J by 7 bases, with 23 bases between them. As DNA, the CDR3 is TGTGCCAGCAGCACTTATAGGCGGGTTAGGTTTTTGACCCAGTACTTC. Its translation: CASSTYRRVRFLTQYF.

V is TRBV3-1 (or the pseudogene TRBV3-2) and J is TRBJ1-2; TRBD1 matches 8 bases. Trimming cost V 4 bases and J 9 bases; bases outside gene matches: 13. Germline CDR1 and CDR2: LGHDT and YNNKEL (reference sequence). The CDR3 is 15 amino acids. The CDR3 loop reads CASSPIGQGIYSYTF. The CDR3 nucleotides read TGTGCCAGCAGCCCCATCGGACAGGGTATTTACAGCTACACCTTC.

CDR3 in amino acids: CASNDRVILTTEAFF. The CDR3 coding sequence is TGTGCCAGTAACGACAGGGTTATCTTGACCACTGAAGCTTTCTTT. The gene calls are TRBV19 and TRBJ1-1; 7 nucleotides match TRBD1. Germline loops: CDR1 LNHDA, CDR2 SQIVND (reference sequence). The CDR3 spans 15 residues. With V trimmed by 7 bases and J by 4 bases, 12 bases remained unmatched.

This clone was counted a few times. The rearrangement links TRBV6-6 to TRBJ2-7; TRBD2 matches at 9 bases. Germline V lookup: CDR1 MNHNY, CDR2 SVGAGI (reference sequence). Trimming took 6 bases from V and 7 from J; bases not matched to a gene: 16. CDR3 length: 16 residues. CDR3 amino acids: CASSSETSGRFWEQYF. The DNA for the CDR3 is TGTGCCAGCAGCTCTGAGACTAGCGGACGCTTCTGGGAGCAGTACTTC.

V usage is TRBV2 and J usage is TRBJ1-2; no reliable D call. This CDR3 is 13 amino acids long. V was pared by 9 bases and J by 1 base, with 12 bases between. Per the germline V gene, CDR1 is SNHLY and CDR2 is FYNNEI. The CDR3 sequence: CASRAGINYGYTF. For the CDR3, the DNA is TGTGCCAGTCGGGCGGGAATTAACTATGGCTACACCTTC.

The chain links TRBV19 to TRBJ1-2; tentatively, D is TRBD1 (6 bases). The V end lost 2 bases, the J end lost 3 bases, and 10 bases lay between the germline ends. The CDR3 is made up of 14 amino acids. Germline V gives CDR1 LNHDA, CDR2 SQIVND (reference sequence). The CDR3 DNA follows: TGTGCCAGTAGTATACCAGGGGCGCACTATGGCTACACCTTC. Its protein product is CASSIPGAHYGYTF.

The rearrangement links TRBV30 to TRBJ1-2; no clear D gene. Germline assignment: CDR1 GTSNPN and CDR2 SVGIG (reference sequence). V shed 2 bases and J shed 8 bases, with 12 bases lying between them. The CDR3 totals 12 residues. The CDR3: CAWSTPLKGYTF. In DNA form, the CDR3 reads TGTGCCTGGAGTACTCCCCTTAAAGGCTACACCTTC.

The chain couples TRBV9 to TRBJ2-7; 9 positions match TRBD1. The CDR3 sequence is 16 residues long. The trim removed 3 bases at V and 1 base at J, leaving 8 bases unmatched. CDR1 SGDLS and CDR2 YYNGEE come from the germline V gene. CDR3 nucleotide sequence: TGTGCCAGCAGCGGCGGCCCGGGACAGGGATCCTACGAGCAGTACTTC. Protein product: CASSGGPGQGSYEQYF.

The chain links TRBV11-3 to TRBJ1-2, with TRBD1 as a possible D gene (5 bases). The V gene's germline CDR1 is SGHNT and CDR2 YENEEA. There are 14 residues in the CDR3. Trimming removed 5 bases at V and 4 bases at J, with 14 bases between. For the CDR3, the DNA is TGTGCCAGCAGCCCGCGGGGCAGGTCCTATGGCTACACCTTC. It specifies CASSPRGRSYGYTF.

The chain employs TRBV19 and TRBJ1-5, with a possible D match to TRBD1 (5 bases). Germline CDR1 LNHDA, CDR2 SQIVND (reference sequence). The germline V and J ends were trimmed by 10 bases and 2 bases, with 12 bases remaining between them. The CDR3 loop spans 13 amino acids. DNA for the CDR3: TGTGCCACCGGCCTCAGGGGCAATCAGCCCCAGCATTTT. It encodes CATGLRGNQPQHF. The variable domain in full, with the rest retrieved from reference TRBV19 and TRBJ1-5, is DGGITQSPKYLFRKEGQNVTLSCEQNLNHDAMYWYRQDPGQGLRLIYYSQIVNDFQKGDIAEGYSVSREKKESFPLTVTSAQKNPTAFYLCATGLRGNQPQHFGDGTRLSIL.